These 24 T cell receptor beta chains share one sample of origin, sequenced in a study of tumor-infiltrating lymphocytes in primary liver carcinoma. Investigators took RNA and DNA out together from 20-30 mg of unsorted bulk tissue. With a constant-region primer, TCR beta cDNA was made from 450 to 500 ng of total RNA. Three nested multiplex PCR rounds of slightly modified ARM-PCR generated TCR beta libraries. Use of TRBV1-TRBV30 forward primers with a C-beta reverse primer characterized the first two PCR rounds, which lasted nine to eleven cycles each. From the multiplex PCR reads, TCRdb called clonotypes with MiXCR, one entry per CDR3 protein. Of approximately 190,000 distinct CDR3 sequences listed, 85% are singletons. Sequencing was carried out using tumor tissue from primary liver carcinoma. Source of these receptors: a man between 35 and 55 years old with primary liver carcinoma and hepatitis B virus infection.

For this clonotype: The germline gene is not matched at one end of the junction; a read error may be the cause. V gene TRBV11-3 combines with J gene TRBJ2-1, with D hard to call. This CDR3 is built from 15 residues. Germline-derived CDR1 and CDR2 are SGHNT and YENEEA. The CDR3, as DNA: TGTGCCAGCAGCTTAGGGTGGAAGGGCTACGATGAGCAGTTCTTC. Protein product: CASSLGWKGYDEQFF.

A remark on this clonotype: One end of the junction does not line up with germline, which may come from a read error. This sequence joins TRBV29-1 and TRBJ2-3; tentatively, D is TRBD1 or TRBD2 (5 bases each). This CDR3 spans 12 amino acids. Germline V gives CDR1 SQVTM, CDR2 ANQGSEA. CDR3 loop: CSVYRGSDTQYF. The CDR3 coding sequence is TGTAGCGTATATAGGGGCTCAGATACGCAGTATTTT.

In nucleotides, the CDR3 is TGTGCCAGTGATGAATGGGAAACACAGTATTTT. The encoded protein is CASDEWETQYF. V gene TRBV6-5 combines with J gene TRBJ2-3; D is uncertain. The V gene's germline CDR1 is MNHEY and CDR2 SVGAGI. The CDR3 has 11 residues. Trimming pared 9 bases from V and 12 bases from J, leaving 16 bases between.

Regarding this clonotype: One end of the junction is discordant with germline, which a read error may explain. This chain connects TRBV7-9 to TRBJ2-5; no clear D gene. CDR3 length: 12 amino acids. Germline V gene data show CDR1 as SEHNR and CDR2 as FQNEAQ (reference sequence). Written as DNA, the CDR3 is TGTGCCATTTCACAGAATCTGGAGACTCAGTACTTC. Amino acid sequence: CAISQNLETQYF. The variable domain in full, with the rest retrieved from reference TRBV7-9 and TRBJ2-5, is DTGVSQNPRHKITKRGQNVTFRCDPISEHNRLYWYRQTLGQGPEFLTYFQNEAQLEKSRLLSDRFSAERPKGSFSTLEIQRTEQGDSAMYLCAISQNLETQYFGPGTRLLVL.

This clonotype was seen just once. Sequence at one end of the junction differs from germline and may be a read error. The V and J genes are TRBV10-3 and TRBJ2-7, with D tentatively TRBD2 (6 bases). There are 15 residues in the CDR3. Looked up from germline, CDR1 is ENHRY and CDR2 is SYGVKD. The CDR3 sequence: CPISAWGGNSYERYF. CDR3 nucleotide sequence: TGTCCCATCAGTGCTTGGGGCGGGAACTCCTACGAGCGGTACTTC.

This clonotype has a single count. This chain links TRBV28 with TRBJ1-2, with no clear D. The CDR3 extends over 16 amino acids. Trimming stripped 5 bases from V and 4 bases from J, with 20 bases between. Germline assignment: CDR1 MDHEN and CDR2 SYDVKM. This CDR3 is CASSPALVRWLYGYTF. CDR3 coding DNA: TGTGCCAGCAGTCCCGCGTTAGTAAGATGGCTCTATGGCTACACCTTC.

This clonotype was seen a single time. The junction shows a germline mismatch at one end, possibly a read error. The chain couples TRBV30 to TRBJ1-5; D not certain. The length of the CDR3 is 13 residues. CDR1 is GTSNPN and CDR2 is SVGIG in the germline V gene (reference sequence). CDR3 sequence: CARSYGEHQPQHF. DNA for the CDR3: TGTGCCCGGAGTTATGGGGAACATCAGCCCCAGCATTTT.

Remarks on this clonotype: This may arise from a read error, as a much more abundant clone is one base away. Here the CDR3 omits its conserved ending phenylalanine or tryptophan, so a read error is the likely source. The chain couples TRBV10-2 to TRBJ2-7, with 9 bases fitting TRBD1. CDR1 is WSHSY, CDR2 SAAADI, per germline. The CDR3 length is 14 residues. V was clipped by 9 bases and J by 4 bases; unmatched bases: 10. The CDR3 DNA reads TGCGCCAGGACCGAGACAGGGGGAGGATACGAGCAGTACCTC. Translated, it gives CARTETGGGYEQYL.

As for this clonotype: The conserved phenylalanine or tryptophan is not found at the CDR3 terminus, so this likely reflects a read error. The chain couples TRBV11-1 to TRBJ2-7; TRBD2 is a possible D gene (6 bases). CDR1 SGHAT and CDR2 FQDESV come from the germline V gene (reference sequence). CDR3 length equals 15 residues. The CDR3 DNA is TGTGCTAGCAGCTCATCCCGGGACTCCTCGTACGAGCAGTACTTA. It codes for CASSSSRDSSYEQYL.

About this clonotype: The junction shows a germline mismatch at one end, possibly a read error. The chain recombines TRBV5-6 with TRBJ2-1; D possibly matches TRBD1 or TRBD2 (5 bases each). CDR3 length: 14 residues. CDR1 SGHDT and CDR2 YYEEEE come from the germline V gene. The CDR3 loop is CARSGAGADNEQFF. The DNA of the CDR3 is TGTGCCAGGAGCGGAGCAGGAGCGGACAATGAACAGTTCTTC. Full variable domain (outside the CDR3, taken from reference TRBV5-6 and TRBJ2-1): DAGVTQSPTHLIKTRGQQVTLRCSPKSGHDTVSWYQQALGQGPQFIFQYYEEEERQRGNFPDRFSGHQFPNYSSELNVNALLLGDSALYLCARSGAGADNEQFFGPGTRLTVL.

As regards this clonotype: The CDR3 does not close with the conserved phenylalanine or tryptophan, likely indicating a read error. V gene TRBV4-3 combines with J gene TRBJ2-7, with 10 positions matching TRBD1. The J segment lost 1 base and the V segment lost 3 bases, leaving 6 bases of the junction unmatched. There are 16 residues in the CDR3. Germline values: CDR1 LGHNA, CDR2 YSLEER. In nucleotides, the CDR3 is TGCGCCAGCAGCCATTCCGGGACAGGGGAGTCCTACGAGCAGTACATG. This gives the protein CASSHSGTGESYEQYM.

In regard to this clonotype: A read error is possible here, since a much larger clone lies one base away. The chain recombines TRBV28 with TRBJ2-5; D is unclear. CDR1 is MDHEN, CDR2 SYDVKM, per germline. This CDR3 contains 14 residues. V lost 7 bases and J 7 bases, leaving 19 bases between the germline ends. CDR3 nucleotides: TGTGCCAGCAACCTCGGGCAGGAGCTTGTGACCCAGTACTTC. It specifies CASNLGQELVTQYF.

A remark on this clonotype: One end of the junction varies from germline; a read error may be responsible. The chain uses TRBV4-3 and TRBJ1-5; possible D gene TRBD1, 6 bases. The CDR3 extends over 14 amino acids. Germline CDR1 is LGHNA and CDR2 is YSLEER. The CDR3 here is CTSSQDLGGQPQHF. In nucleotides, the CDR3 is TGCACCAGCAGCCAAGATCTAGGGGGTCAGCCCCAGCATTTT.

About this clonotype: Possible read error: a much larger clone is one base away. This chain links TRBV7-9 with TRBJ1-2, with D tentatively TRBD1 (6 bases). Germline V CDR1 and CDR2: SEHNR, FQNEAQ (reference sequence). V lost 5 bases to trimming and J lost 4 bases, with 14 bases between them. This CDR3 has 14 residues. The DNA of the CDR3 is TGTGCCAGCAGCCTAGGGGGGGGAATCTATGGCTACACCTTC. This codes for CASSLGGGIYGYTF.

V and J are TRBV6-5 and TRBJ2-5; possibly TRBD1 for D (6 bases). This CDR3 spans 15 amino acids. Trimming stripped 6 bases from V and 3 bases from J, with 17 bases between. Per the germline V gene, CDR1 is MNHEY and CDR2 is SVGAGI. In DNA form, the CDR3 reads TGTGCCAGCAGCAGGACAGCGGTAGGTGAAGAGACCCAGTACTTC. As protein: CASSRTAVGEETQYF.

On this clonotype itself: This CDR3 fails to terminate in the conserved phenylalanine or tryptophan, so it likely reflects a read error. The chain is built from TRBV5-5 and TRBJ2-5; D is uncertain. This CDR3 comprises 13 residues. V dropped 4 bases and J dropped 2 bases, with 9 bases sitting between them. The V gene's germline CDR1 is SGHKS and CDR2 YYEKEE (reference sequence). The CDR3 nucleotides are TGTGCCAGCAGCAGCCGGTTACAAGAGACCCAGTACTAC. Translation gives CASSSRLQETQYY.

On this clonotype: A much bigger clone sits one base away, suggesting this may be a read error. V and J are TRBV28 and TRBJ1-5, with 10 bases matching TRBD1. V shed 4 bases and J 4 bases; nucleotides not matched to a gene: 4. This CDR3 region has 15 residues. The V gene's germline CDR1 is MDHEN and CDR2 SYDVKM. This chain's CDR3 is CASSSPGQGNQPQHF. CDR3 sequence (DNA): TGTGCCAGCAGTTCCCCGGGACAGGGGAATCAGCCCCAGCATTTT. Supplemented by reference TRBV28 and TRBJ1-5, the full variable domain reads DVKVTQSSRYLVKRTGEKVFLECVQDMDHENMFWYRQDPGLGLRLIYFSYDVKMKEKGDIPEGYSVSREKKERFSLILESASTNQTSMYLCASSSPGQGNQPQHFGDGTRLSIL.

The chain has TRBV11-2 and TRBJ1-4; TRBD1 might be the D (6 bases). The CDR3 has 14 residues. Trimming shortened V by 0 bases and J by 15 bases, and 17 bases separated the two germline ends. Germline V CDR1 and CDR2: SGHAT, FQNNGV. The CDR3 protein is CASSLDLGGLRVFF. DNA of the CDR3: TGTGCCAGCAGCTTAGATCTCGGGGGGCTCAGGGTGTTTTTT.

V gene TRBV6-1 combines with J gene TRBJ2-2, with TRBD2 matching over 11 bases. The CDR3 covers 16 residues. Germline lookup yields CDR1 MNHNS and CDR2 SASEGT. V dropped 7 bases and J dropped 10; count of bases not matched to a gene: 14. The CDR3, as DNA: TGTGCCAGCAAATATACTAGCGGGAGACGGACGGCGGAGCTGTTTTTT. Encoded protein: CASKYTSGRRTAELFF.

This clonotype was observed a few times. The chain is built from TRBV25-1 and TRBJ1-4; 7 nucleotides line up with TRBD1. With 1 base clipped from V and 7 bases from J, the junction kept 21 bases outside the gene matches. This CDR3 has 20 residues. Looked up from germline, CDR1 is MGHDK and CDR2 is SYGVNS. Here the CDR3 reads CASSESIMEPTGVISEKLFF. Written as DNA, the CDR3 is TGTGCCAGCAGTGAATCAATTATGGAGCCCACAGGGGTAATTAGTGAAAAACTGTTTTTT.

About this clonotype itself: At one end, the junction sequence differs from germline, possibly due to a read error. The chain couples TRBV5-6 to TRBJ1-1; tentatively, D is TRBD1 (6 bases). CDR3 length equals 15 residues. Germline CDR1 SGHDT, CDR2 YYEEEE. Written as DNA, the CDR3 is TGTGCCAGGAGCTTGGGGGGGATGGGGGCCCCTGAAGCTTTCTTT. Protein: CARSLGGMGAPEAFF.

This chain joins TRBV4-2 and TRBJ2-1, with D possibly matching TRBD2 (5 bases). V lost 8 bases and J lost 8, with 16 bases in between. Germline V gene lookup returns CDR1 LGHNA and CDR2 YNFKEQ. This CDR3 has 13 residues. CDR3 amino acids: CASCAARAYEQFF. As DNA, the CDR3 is TGTGCCAGCTGCGCAGCGCGGGCCTATGAGCAGTTCTTC.

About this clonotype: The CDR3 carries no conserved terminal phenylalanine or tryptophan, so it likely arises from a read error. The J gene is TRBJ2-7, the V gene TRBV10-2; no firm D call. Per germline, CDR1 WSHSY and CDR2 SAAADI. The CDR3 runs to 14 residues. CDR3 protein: CASSNLESSCEQYI. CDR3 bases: TGCGCCAGTAGTAACCTCGAGAGCTCCTGCGAGCAGTACATC.

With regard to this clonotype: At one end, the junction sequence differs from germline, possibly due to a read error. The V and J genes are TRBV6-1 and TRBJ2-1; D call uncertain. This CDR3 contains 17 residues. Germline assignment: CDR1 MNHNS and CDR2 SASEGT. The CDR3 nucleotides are TGTGCTAGCAGTGAAGTGCAAGGTAGCTTCTCGTACAATGAGCAGTTCTTC. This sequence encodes CASSEVQGSFSYNEQFF.